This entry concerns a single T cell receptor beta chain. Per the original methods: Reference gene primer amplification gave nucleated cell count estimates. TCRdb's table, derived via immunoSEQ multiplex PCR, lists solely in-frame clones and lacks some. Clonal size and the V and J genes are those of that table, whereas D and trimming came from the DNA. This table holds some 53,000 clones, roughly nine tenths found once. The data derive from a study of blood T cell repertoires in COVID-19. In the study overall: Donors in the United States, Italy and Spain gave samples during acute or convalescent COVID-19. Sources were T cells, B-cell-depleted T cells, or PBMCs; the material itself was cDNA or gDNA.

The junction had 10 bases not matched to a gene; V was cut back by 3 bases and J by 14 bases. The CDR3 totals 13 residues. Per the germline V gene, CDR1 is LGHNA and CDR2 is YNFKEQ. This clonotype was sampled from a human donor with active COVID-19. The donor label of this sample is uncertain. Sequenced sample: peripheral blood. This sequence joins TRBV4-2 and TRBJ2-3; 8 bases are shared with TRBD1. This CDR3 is CASSHERGRGPYF. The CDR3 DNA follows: TGTGCCAGCAGCCACGAACGGGGCAGGGGGCCGTATTTT.